This T cell receptor (beta chain) was identified in a study of cytomegalovirus exposure and HLA in healthy donors. Study-wide findings and caveats: Later, an analysis showed that TCR beta chains associated with HLA were more clonally expanded than others that were equally common.

A remark on this clone: Its antigen is still unknown.

Germline V gives CDR1 ENHRY, CDR2 SYGVKD. This CDR3 has 16 amino acids. The V segment lost 2 bases and the J segment 5 bases; nucleotides outside the gene matches: 8. Amplification used 60 Vbeta primers and 13 Jbeta primers. Sequenced by immunoSEQ multiplex PCR; TCRdb stores in-frame clones only, minus some. The repertoire holds some 140,000 clones, with 72% as singletons. This TCR was sampled from a man aged 45-65 years in good health and CMV-seropositive. The sequencing input was PBMCs. The V gene is TRBV10-3, the J gene TRBJ2-7; 11 bases align to TRBD2. The CDR3 DNA reads TGTGCCATCAGTGAGCCCAGACTAGCGGGAATAGACGAGCAGTACTTC. It yields the protein CAISEPRLAGIDEQYF.